What follows are 15 T cell receptor beta chains derived from one specimen sequenced in a study of CD8 T cells in Susac syndrome. The RNA, roughly 0.5 to 1 ug, was put through reverse transcription using random hexamers. Each CDR3 protein is one row after TCRdb ran MiXCR on the immunoSEQ multiplex PCR reads. The repertoire consists of hundreds of thousands of distinct CDR3 sequences, with 85% to 95% occurring once and the leading ten covering over 0.15%. Sequenced material: CD4+ T cells from PBMCs. The receptors originated from a human donor with Susac syndrome.

This sequence joins TRBV25-1 and TRBJ1-2; D is unresolved. Germline CDR1 reads MGHDK; CDR2 reads SYGVNS. The CDR3 sequence is 12 residues long. Trimming stripped 4 bases from V and 3 bases from J, with 6 bases between. The CDR3 DNA reads as TGTGCCAGCAGTGGGGGTTACTATGGCTACACCTTC. It encodes CASSGGYYGYTF.

This chain uses TRBV7-3 with TRBJ2-6; 8 bases match TRBD1. Germline V lookup: CDR1 SGHTA, CDR2 FQGTGA. Germline trimming cut 5 bases from V and 3 bases from J; bases unmatched to any gene: 3. CDR3 size: 15 residues. The CDR3 is CASSRQGNGANVLTF. CDR3 DNA sequence: TGTGCCAGCAGCCGACAGGGGAATGGGGCCAACGTCCTGACTTTC.

This chain links TRBV28 with TRBJ2-7; no clear D. The CDR3 spans 13 residues. Germline V lookup: CDR1 MDHEN, CDR2 SYDVKM. V shed 2 bases and J shed 7 bases, with 12 bases lying between them. The CDR3 sequence is CASSLSPSEEQYF. In nucleotides, the CDR3 is TGTGCCAGCAGTTTAAGTCCCTCCGAGGAGCAGTACTTC.

The chain recombines TRBV5-1 with TRBJ2-1, with D possibly matching TRBD2 (6 bases). Trimming took off 4 bases at V and 0 bases at J, with 14 bases between the two ends. CDR3 length: 16 amino acids. Germline loops: CDR1 SGHRS, CDR2 YFSETQ. CDR3 in amino acids: CASSQAAGSSYNEQFF. The CDR3 DNA is TGCGCCAGCAGCCAGGCCGCGGGGAGCTCCTACAATGAGCAGTTCTTC.

The rearrangement joins TRBV12-3 or TRBV12-4 to TRBJ1-5; D call uncertain. The CDR3 extends over 14 amino acids. V was clipped by 6 bases and J by 5 bases, with 14 bases between them. The CDR3 spells CASRPTGVDQPQHF. The CDR3 DNA follows: TGTGCCAGCAGACCGACCGGGGTGGATCAGCCCCAGCATTTT.

This chain links TRBV20-1 with TRBJ1-5; tentative D call: TRBD1 (5 bases). This CDR3 contains 14 residues. The germline V gene encodes CDR1 DFQATT and CDR2 SNEGSKA (reference sequence). V was clipped by 0 bases and J by 3 bases, with 9 bases between them. CDR3 sequence (DNA): TGCAGTGCTAGAGATTCGGGGGACAATCAGCCCCAGCATTTT. Its translation: CSARDSGDNQPQHF.

With regard to this clonotype: An end of the junction differs from the germline gene, which may be a read error. CDR3 sequence: CASSLAPLRETQYF. Here the CDR3 DNA reads TGTGCCAGCAGCCTAGCACCGCTCAGAGAGACCCAGTACTTC. The V call is TRBV11-1, the J call TRBJ2-5, with a weak D call TRBD2 (5 bases). CDR3 size: 14 residues. The germline V gene has CDR1 SGHAT and CDR2 FQDESV (reference sequence). The full variable domain, with the rest looked up from reference TRBV11-1 and TRBJ2-5, is EAEVAQSPRYKITEKSQAVAFWCDPISGHATLYWYRQILGQGPELLVQFQDESVVDDSQLPKDRFSAERLKGVDSTLKIQPAELGDSAMYLCASSLAPLRETQYFGPGTRLLVL.

This chain links TRBV14 with TRBJ1-1; 7 nucleotides agree with TRBD1. The V segment lost 5 bases and the J segment 6 bases; nucleotides outside the gene matches: 12. This CDR3 has 15 residues. CDR1 SGHDN and CDR2 FVKESK come from the germline V gene. CDR3 in DNA: TGTGCCAGCAGCAGCAGGACAGGTGGGGGCTCTGAAGCTTTCTTT. Translated, it gives CASSSRTGGGSEAFF. The entire variable domain, with the rest obtained from reference TRBV14 and TRBJ1-1, is as follows: EAGVTQFPSHSVIEKGQTVTLRCDPISGHDNLYWYRRVMGKEIKFLLHFVKESKQDESGMPNNRFLAERTGGTYSTLKVQPAELEDSGVYFCASSSRTGGGSEAFFGQGTRLTVV.

This clonotype was counted once. The chain recombines TRBV6-5 with TRBJ1-1; no firm D call. The germline V gene has CDR1 MNHEY and CDR2 SVGAGI. The CDR3 extends over 13 amino acids. The germline V and J ends were trimmed by 2 bases and 2 bases, with 6 bases remaining between them. The CDR3 nucleotides read TGTGCCAGCAGTTACAGGGATAACACTGAAGCTTTCTTT. Amino acids: CASSYRDNTEAFF.

The genes are TRBV29-1 and TRBJ2-6; D not certain. Trimming cost V 4 bases and J 0 bases, with 4 bases left between them. Germline V lookup: CDR1 SQVTM, CDR2 ANQGSEA. This CDR3 is 13 amino acids long. DNA of the CDR3: TGCAGCGTTGGGATCTCTGGGGCCAACGTCCTGACTTTC. Translating it yields CSVGISGANVLTF.

The rearrangement uses TRBV9 and TRBJ2-7; D not resolved. The ends were cut back, 0 bases at V and 0 bases at J, with 7 bases in the middle. This CDR3 spans 14 amino acids. From germline, CDR1 is SGDLS and CDR2 YYNGEE. The CDR3 protein is CASSVGTDSYEQYF. In DNA, the CDR3 is TGTGCCAGCAGCGTAGGAACCGACTCCTACGAGCAGTACTTC.

The chain carries TRBV7-2 and TRBJ1-5, with D unresolved. Between the trimmed V and J ends, which lost 1 base and 0 bases, there was a span of 7 bases. CDR3 size: 15 residues. Germline V CDR1 and CDR2: SGHTA, FQGNSA. This chain's CDR3 is CASSLGSVSNQPQHF. CDR3 nucleotide sequence: TGTGCCAGCAGCTTAGGGTCGGTTAGCAATCAGCCCCAGCATTTT.

The V gene is TRBV6-2 or TRBV6-3, the J gene TRBJ1-5; 9 nucleotides agree with TRBD1. Trimming cost V 5 bases and J 0 bases; bases outside gene matches: 11. The CDR3 loop spans 18 amino acids. Germline values: CDR1 MNHEY, CDR2 SVGEGT. CDR3 sequence (DNA): TGTGCCAGCAGTCCAGGGACAGGGACCTTTTATAGCAATCAGCCCCAGCATTTT. Its protein is CASSPGTGTFYSNQPQHF.

This clonotype was detected once. The chain uses TRBV9 and TRBJ2-1; D is possibly TRBD1 (5 bases). Germline-derived CDR1 and CDR2 are SGDLS and YYNGEE. Trimming stripped 1 base from V and 9 bases from J, with 14 bases between. This CDR3 has 14 amino acids. The CDR3 loop reads CASSVSPYQGEQFF. The CDR3 DNA reads as TGTGCCAGCAGCGTAAGCCCCTATCAGGGTGAGCAGTTCTTC.

The chain employs TRBV6-2 or TRBV6-3 and TRBJ1-1; 9 nucleotides line up with TRBD1. V shed 6 bases and J 4 bases; nucleotides not matched to a gene: 6. The CDR3 is 14 amino acids. The germline gives CDR1 MNHEY, CDR2 SVGEGT. DNA for the CDR3: TGTGCCAGCAGGATTCGACAGGGGGTCACTGAAGCTTTCTTT. It translates to CASRIRQGVTEAFF.